The 22 T cell receptor beta chains below were found in one sample sequenced in a study of T cell repertoires in cytomegalovirus infection. MiXCR, applied by TCRdb to the reads, yields one record per CDR3 protein. Among about a million distinct CDR3 sequences listed, approximately 31% were seen once. These TCRs' antigens remain unknown. The material was cultured CD8+ T cells from PBMCs, obtained from culture after CMV antigen stimulation. The receptors here all came from a human donor in good health (CMV status not recorded). Some clones in this sample may be carry-over from other donors' samples.

This clonotype was counted only a few times. J is TRBJ2-1 and V is TRBV9; possibly TRBD2 for D (5 bases). Trimming took 1 base from V and 7 from J, leaving 15 bases between them. The CDR3 spans 15 residues. Germline V gives CDR1 SGDLS, CDR2 YYNGEE. In DNA, the CDR3 is TGTGCCAGCAGCGTATCATCGGACCCGGGGAATGAGCAGTTCTTC. As protein: CASSVSSDPGNEQFF.

A single count supports this clonotype. The rearrangement links TRBV2 to TRBJ2-2; 8 positions match TRBD1. The germline gives CDR1 SNHLY, CDR2 FYNNEI. Trimming cost V 7 bases and J 4 bases; bases outside gene matches: 17. CDR3 size: 18 residues. CDR3 DNA: TGTGCCAGCAAGAAAGAAAACACCGGGACAGGTGCCACCGGGGAGCTGTTTTTT. It encodes CASKKENTGTGATGELFF.

Only a few counts were recorded for this clonotype. The chain uses TRBV7-8 and TRBJ2-1; possibly TRBD2 for D (7 bases). Trimming shortened V by 5 bases and J by 5 bases, and 13 bases separated the two germline ends. The CDR3 sequence is 14 residues long. The germline CDR1 and CDR2 sequences are SGHVS and FQNEAQ. The CDR3 reads CASSTGGPHNEQFF. The CDR3 coding sequence is TGTGCCAGCAGCACGGGGGGCCCCCACAATGAGCAGTTCTTC.

The chain uses TRBV4-3 and TRBJ2-1; 10 bases fit TRBD2. V was clipped by 0 bases and J by 7 bases; unmatched bases: 12. CDR3 length: 18 residues. In germline, CDR1 is LGHNA, CDR2 YSLEER. As DNA, the CDR3 is TGCGCCAGCAGCCAAGATAGGGCTAGCGGGGGAGCTCCTAATGAGCAGTTCTTC. Residues: CASSQDRASGGAPNEQFF.

This clonotype was counted between two and nine times. It is unclear where the CDR3 begins or ends on the DNA, so no DNA is shown, and the CDR3 is as TCRdb lists it. The V and J genes are TRBV6-2 or TRBV6-3 and TRBJ1-6; TRBD1 is taken as the D call from the table, unchecked against the DNA. 19 amino acids form the CDR3, both terminal residues included. CDR1 is MNHEY and CDR2 is SVGEGT in the germline V gene. The CDR3 here is CASSTSWDRLSSYNSPLHF.

The V and J genes are TRBV28 and TRBJ2-1, with a tentative D call TRBD2 (6 bases). There are 15 residues in the CDR3. CDR1 MDHEN and CDR2 SYDVKM come from the germline V gene. V lost 9 bases to trimming and J lost 0 bases, with 15 bases between them. The CDR3 DNA sequence: TGTGCCAGTGGGGAGGCGGGAAGCTCCTACAATGAGCAGTTCTTC. This sequence encodes CASGEAGSSYNEQFF.

The chain couples TRBV12-5 to TRBJ2-7; the match to TRBD1 covers 10 bases. CDR1 is LGHNT, CDR2 FRNRAP, per germline. The length of the CDR3 is 16 residues. The V segment lost 2 bases and the J segment 1 base; nucleotides outside the gene matches: 5. The CDR3 sequence: CASGLTRDRGSYEQYF. The CDR3 DNA reads TGTGCTAGTGGTTTGACCCGGGACAGGGGTTCCTACGAGCAGTACTTC.

This clonotype was detected a few times. The chain joins TRBV12-3 or TRBV12-4 to TRBJ2-7, with D possibly matching TRBD1 (6 bases). The CDR3 loop spans 13 amino acids. V was cut by 1 base and J by 7 bases, with 11 bases left in between. CDR3 residues: CASSLVGAEEQYF. Here the CDR3 DNA reads TGTGCCAGCAGTTTAGTGGGGGCCGAGGAGCAGTACTTC.

This clonotype was detected ten times or more. V is TRBV6-5 and J is TRBJ2-1, with 11 bases aligning to TRBD2. Per the germline V gene, CDR1 is MNHEY and CDR2 is SVGAGI. There are 16 residues in the CDR3. Unmatched junction bases numbered 5, after V lost 3 bases and J lost 4 bases. CDR3 coding DNA: TGTGCCAGCAGTTATGGTACTAGCGGGGGTTACAATGAGCAGTTCTTC. Amino acid sequence: CASSYGTSGGYNEQFF.

This clonotype showed up just a few times. The chain carries TRBV12-3 or TRBV12-4 and TRBJ2-5; D gene uncertain. This CDR3 has 13 amino acids. V lost 4 bases to trimming and J lost 0 bases, with 6 bases between them. The CDR3 DNA reads TGTGCCAGCAGTTGGCAGGACCAAGAGACCCAGTACTTC. Protein: CASSWQDQETQYF.

The table lists this clonotype with many counts. The chain uses TRBV6-5 and TRBJ1-6; D uncertain. This CDR3 spans 15 amino acids. V gave up 2 bases and J gave up 0 bases, with 5 bases separating them. Germline CDR1 MNHEY, CDR2 SVGAGI. Here the CDR3 reads CASSYDSSYNSPLHF. DNA for the CDR3: TGTGCCAGCAGTTACGATAGCTCCTATAATTCACCCCTCCACTTT.

V is TRBV10-1 and J is TRBJ2-2; D unclear. Germline assignment: CDR1 WNHNN and CDR2 SYGVQD (reference sequence). This CDR3 is built from 12 residues. Trimming stripped 7 bases from V and 4 bases from J, with 7 bases between. The DNA for the CDR3 is TGCGCCAGCAATGACTTCACCGGGGAGCTGTTTTTT. Encoded protein: CASNDFTGELFF.

This clonotype was observed a handful of times. The chain is built from TRBV12-3 or TRBV12-4 and TRBJ2-5; perhaps TRBD1 as D (6 bases). Trimming stripped 6 bases from V and 5 bases from J, with 16 bases between. The CDR3 contains 14 residues. The CDR3 DNA reads as TGTGCCAGCAGCGGGACACTCACGGGGGAGACCCAGTACTTC. This codes for CASSGTLTGETQYF.

The rearrangement joins TRBV27 to TRBJ2-1, with D perhaps TRBD1 or TRBD2 (6 bases each). Per the germline V gene, CDR1 is MNHEY and CDR2 is SMNVEV (reference sequence). The CDR3 spans 13 residues. Trimming took off 7 bases at V and 3 bases at J, with 10 bases between the two ends. The DNA for the CDR3 is TGTGCCAGCAAGGAGGGGGTCTACAATGAGCAGTTCTTC. Translating gives CASKEGVYNEQFF.

This clonotype was detected only a few times. The chain uses TRBV12-3 or TRBV12-4 and TRBJ1-5; 10 positions agree with TRBD1. The CDR3 extends over 14 amino acids. V shed 6 bases, J shed 7 bases, and the junction held 6 bases outside the gene matches. CDR3 amino acids: CASSPTGGRQPQHF. In nucleotides, the CDR3 is TGTGCCAGCAGCCCGACAGGGGGCCGCCAGCCCCAGCATTTT.

This clonotype was detected a few times. J is TRBJ1-2 and V is TRBV5-1, with 9 bases that match TRBD1. In germline, CDR1 is SGHRS, CDR2 YFSETQ. The CDR3 is 14 residues long. Unmatched junction bases numbered 3, after V lost 4 bases and J lost 2 bases. The CDR3 region is CASSTGQGNYGYTF. The CDR3 DNA sequence: TGCGCCAGCAGCACGGGACAGGGCAACTATGGCTACACCTTC.

On this clonotype itself: A much larger clone differs by one base, so this may be a read error. The chain employs TRBV6-1 and TRBJ1-5, with TRBD1 matching over 8 bases. The germline CDR1 and CDR2 sequences are MNHNS and SASEGT. The CDR3 totals 15 residues. This CDR3 is CVSGQGAPGWRPQHF. DNA for the CDR3: TGTGTCAGTGGGCAGGGGGCACCGGGTTGGAGACCCCAGCATTTT.

J is TRBJ1-4 and V is TRBV6-5, with D unresolved. V was pared by 1 base and J by 4 bases, with 10 bases between. Germline V lookup: CDR1 MNHEY, CDR2 SVGAGI. The CDR3 covers 15 residues. The CDR3 reads CASSYYSDLNEKLFF. CDR3 DNA: TGTGCCAGCAGTTACTATAGTGACCTTAATGAAAAACTGTTTTTT.

This clonotype was found many times. V and J are TRBV7-6 and TRBJ2-5; D remains ambiguous. The CDR3 extends over 14 amino acids. Germline loops: CDR1 SGHVS, CDR2 FNYEAQ. Trimming pared 4 bases from V and 1 base from J, leaving 10 bases between. The CDR3 nucleotides read TGTGCCAGCAGCTCAAGAGAGGTCCAAGAGACCCAGTACTTC. The encoded protein is CASSSREVQETQYF.

The gene calls are TRBV27 and TRBJ1-1, with D possibly matching TRBD1 (5 bases). Germline values: CDR1 MNHEY, CDR2 SMNVEV (reference sequence). This CDR3 has 15 residues. Trimming stripped 3 bases from V and 4 bases from J, with 15 bases between. The CDR3 bases are TGTGCCAGCAGTTTGAAGGCAGGGAGGAGCACTGAAGCTTTCTTT. Residues: CASSLKAGRSTEAFF.

This chain connects TRBV12-3 or TRBV12-4 to TRBJ1-2; the match to TRBD1 covers 7 bases. The J segment lost 4 bases and the V segment lost 7 bases, leaving 6 bases of the junction unmatched. The CDR3 has 13 residues. The CDR3 is CASTTYRGYGYTF. In DNA, the CDR3 is TGTGCCAGCACTACTTACAGGGGCTATGGCTACACCTTC.

In this sample, this clonotype turned up a few times. V usage is TRBV12-3 or TRBV12-4 and J usage is TRBJ2-6, with a possible D match to TRBD1 (5 bases). The CDR3 is 16 amino acids. V was cut by 7 bases and J by 0 bases, with 13 bases left in between. The DNA of the CDR3 is TGTGCCAGCATCCATTCAGGGTTCTCTGGGGCCAACGTCCTGACTTTC. It specifies CASIHSGFSGANVLTF.